Described below is a single T cell receptor beta chain sequence and its context. Its antigen is not identified. Genomic DNA of unsorted samples came from about 100 million PBMCs. Genomic DNA belonging to each subset was distributed in equal measure over several immunoSEQ plates. Researchers sequenced unsorted PBMC DNA using ten immunoSEQ deep assay plates. Data came from immunoSEQ multiplex PCR; TCRdb stores just in-frame clones and leaves some out. The data show some 490,000 clones, 81% seen once. The CDR3 has 11 residues. The germline gives CDR1 MGHRA, CDR2 YSYEKL. Trimming removed 1 base from V and 6 bases from J, with 4 bases in between. The sample originates from a study of shared clonotypes between healthy human individuals. General study findings and limits: Only blood was sampled; tissue repertoires likely differ.

Sequencing input: PBMCs. This TCR was recovered from a woman aged 40-49 years in good health. Some clones in this sample may be carry-over from other donors' samples. The chain is built from TRBV4-1 and TRBJ2-7; D not resolved. The DNA of the CDR3 is TGCGCCAGCAGCCAAGCTGGCGAGCAGTACTTC. Translated, it gives CASSQAGEQYF.